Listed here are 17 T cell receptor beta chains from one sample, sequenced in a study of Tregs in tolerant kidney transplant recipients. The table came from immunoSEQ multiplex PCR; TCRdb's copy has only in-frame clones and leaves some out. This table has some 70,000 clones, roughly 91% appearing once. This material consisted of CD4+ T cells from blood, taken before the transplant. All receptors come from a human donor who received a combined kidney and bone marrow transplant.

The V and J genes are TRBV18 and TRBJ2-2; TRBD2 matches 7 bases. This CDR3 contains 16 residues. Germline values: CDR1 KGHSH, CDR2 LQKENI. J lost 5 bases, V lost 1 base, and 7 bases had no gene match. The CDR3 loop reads CASSPQGGRETGELFF. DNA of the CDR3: TGTGCCAGCTCACCACAGGGCGGGAGAGAAACCGGGGAGCTGTTTTTT.

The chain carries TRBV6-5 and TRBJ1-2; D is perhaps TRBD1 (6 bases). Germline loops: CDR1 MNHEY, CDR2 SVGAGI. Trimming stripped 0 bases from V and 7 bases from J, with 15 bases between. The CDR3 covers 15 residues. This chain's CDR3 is CASSYSAGTYSGYTF. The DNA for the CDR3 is TGTGCCAGCAGTTACTCGGCCGGGACATATAGTGGCTACACCTTC.

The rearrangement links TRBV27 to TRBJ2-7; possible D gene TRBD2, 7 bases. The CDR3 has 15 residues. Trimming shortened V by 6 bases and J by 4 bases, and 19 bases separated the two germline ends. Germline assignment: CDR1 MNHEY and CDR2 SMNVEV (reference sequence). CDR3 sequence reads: CASSSWGGPEYEQYF. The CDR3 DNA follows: TGTGCCAGCAGCTCATGGGGGGGGCCCGAGTACGAGCAGTACTTC.

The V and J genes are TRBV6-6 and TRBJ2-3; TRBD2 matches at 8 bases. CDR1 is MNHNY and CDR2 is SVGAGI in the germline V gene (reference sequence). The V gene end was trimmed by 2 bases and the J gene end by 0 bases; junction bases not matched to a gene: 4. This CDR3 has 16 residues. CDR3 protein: CASSYGLAGSTDTQYF. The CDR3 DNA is TGTGCCAGCAGTTACGGGCTAGCGGGTAGCACAGATACGCAGTATTTT.

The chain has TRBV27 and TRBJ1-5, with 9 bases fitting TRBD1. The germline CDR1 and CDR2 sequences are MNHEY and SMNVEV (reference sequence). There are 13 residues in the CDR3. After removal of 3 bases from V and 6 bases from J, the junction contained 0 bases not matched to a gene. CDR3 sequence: CASSLTGGQPQHF. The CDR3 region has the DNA TGTGCCAGCAGTTTGACAGGGGGTCAGCCCCAGCATTTT.

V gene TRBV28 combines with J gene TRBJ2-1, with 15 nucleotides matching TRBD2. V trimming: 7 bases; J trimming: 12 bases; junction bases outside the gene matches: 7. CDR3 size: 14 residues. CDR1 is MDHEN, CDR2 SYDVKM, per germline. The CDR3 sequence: CASIRPGLAGGQFF. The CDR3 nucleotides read TGTGCCAGCATCAGACCGGGACTAGCGGGAGGGCAGTTCTTC. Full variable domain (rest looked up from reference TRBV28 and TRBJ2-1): DVKVTQSSRYLVKRTGEKVFLECVQDMDHENMFWYRQDPGLGLRLIYFSYDVKMKEKGDIPEGYSVSREKKERFSLILESASTNQTSMYLCASIRPGLAGGQFFGPGTRLTVL.

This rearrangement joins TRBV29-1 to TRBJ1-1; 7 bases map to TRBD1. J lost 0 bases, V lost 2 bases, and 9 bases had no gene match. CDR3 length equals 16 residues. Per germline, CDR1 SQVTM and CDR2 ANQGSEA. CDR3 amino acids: CSVERRGRFLNTEAFF. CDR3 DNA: TGCAGCGTTGAAAGGAGGGGGCGCTTCCTGAACACTGAAGCTTTCTTT. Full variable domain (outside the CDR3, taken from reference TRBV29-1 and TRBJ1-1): SAVISQKPSRDICQRGTSLTIQCQVDSQVTMMFWYRQQPGQSLTLIATANQGSEATYESGFVIDKFPISRPNLTFSTLTVSNMSPEDSSIYLCSVERRGRFLNTEAFFGQGTRLTVV.

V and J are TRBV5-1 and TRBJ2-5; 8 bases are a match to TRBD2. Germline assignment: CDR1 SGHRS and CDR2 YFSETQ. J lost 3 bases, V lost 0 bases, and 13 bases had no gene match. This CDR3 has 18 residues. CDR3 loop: CASSLARTSLKGEETQYF. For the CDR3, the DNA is TGCGCCAGCAGCTTGGCTAGGACTAGCCTTAAAGGAGAAGAGACCCAGTACTTC.

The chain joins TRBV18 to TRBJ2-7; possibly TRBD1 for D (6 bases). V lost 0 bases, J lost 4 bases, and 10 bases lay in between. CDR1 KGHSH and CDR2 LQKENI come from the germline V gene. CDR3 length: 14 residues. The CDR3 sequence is CASSPPQGRYEQYF. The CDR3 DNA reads TGTGCCAGCTCACCACCGCAGGGGCGGTACGAGCAGTACTTC.

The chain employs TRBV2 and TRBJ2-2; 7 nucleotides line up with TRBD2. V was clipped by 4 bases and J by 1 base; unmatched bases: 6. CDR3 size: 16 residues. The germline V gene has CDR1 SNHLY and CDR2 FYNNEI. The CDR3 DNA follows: TGTGCCAGCAGTGTGAGTGGACTAGAGAACACCGGGGAGCTGTTTTTT. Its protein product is CASSVSGLENTGELFF.

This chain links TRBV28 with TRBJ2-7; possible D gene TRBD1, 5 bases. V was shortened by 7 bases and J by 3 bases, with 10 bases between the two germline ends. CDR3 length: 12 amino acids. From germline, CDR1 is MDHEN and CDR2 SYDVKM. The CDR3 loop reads CASNRQSYEQYF. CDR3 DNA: TGTGCCAGCAATAGACAGAGCTACGAGCAGTACTTC.

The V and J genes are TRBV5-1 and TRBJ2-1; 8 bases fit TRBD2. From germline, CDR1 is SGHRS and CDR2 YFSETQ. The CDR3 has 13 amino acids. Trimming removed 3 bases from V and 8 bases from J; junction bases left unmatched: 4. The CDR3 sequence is CASSSGLVHEQFF. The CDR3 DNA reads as TGCGCCAGCAGCTCGGGACTAGTGCATGAGCAGTTCTTC. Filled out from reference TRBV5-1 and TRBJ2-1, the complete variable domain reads KAGVTQTPRYLIKTRGQQVTLSCSPISGHRSVSWYQQTPGQGLQFLFEYFSETQRNKGNFPGRFSGRQFSNSRSEMNVSTLELGDSALYLCASSSGLVHEQFFGPGTRLTVL.

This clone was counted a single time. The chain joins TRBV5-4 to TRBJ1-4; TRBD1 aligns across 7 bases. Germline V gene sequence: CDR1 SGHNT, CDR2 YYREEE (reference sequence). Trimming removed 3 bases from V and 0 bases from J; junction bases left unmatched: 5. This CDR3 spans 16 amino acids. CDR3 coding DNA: TGTGCCAGCAGCTCAGGACAGGCTTCAACTAATGAAAAACTGTTTTTT. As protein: CASSSGQASTNEKLFF.

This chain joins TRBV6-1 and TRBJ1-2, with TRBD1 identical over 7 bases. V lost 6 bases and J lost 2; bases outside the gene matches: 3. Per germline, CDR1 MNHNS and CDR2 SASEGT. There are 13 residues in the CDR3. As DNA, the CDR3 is TGTGCCAGCAGCCTGACAGGGAACTATGGCTACACCTTC. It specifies CASSLTGNYGYTF.

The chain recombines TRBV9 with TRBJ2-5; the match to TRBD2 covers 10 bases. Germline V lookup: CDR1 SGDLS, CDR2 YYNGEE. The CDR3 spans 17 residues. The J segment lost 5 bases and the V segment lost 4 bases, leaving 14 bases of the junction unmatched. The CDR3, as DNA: TGTGCCAGCAGCTCCCACCGGAGCGGGAGGGCCCGCGAGACCCAGTACTTC. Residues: CASSSHRSGRARETQYF.

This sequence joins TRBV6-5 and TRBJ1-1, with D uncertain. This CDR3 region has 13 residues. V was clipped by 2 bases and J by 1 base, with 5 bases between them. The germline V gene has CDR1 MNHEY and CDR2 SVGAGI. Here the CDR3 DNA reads TGTGCCAGCAGTTACAACAAGAACACTGAAGCTTTCTTT. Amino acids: CASSYNKNTEAFF.

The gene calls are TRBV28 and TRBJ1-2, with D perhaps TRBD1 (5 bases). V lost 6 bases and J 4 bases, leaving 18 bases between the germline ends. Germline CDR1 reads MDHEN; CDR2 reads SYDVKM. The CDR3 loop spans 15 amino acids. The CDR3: CASSRPEDTLYGYTF. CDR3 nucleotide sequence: TGTGCCAGCAGCCGCCCAGAGGACACACTCTATGGCTACACCTTC.